These 9 T cell receptor beta chains originate from one sample sequenced in a study of human T cells and chemical hapten exposure. Stated time point: patch test 3, about 24 weeks after DPC sensitization. The treatment was: therapeutic diphenylcyclopropenone sensitization with weekly scalp DPC. MiXCR, applied by TCRdb to the RACE reads, yields one record per CDR3 protein. Among approximately 60,000 distinct CDR3 sequences, more than 9.5% were seen once, and the ten largest hold less than 2.5%. This sample comprised whole blood, obtained in connection with sensitization to the hapten diphenylcyclopropenone (DPC). These receptors were collected from a woman in her twenties or thirties with alopecia areata. Some clones in this sample may be carry-over from other donors' samples.

This clonotype has a count of ten or more. This chain uses TRBV19 with TRBJ2-7, with no clear D. The CDR3 runs 12 residues. With 5 bases removed from V and 0 bases from J, the gap between germline ends came to 5 bases. Per the germline V gene, CDR1 is LNHDA and CDR2 is SQIVND (reference sequence). CDR3 DNA: TGTGCCAGTAGTTCAGCCTCCTACGAGCAGTACTTC. This gives the protein CASSSASYEQYF.

Remarks on this clonotype: A much larger clone differs by one base, so this may be a read error. V usage is TRBV6-2 or TRBV6-3 and J usage is TRBJ1-6; tentatively, D is TRBD1 (5 bases). This CDR3 has 15 amino acids. Germline assignment: CDR1 MNHEY and CDR2 SVGEGT. Written as DNA, the CDR3 is TGTACCAGCAACTCAGGACACTCCTATAATTCACCCCTCCACTTT. Its translation is CTSNSGHSYNSPLHF.

This clonotype came up a few times. V gene TRBV20-1 combines with J gene TRBJ1-6; no clear D gene. Germline CDR1 is DFQATT and CDR2 is SNEGSKA (reference sequence). The CDR3 is 13 residues long. The CDR3 protein is CRICRMSAEPLHF. The DNA for the CDR3 is TGCAGAATCTGTAGGATGAGTGCCGAACCCCTCCACTTT.

The chain employs TRBV24-1 and TRBJ1-1; D not certain. The CDR3 consists of 14 residues. The V end lost 8 bases, the J end lost 4 bases, and 16 bases lay between the germline ends. From germline, CDR1 is KGHDR and CDR2 SFDVKD. The CDR3 region has the DNA TGTGCCACCACGGGCCCAGGAGGCTCCACTGAAGCTTTCTTT. It is translated as CATTGPGGSTEAFF.

In its sample, this clonotype was seen a few times. V is TRBV5-1 and J is TRBJ1-5, with TRBD1 matching over 9 bases. Germline values: CDR1 SGHRS, CDR2 YFSETQ. Germline trimming cut 4 bases from V and 5 bases from J; bases unmatched to any gene: 7. The CDR3 totals 15 residues. DNA of the CDR3: TGCGCCAGCAGCCTTGACAGGGGGAGGGATCAGCCCCAGCATTTT. Its translation is CASSLDRGRDQPQHF. Based on the CDR3 plus reference TRBV5-1 and TRBJ1-5, the full variable domain is KAGVTQTPRYLIKTRGQQVTLSCSPISGHRSVSWYQQTPGQGLQFLFEYFSETQRNKGNFPGRFSGRQFSNSRSEMNVSTLELGDSALYLCASSLDRGRDQPQHFGDGTRLSIL.

There are many counts of this clonotype. This sequence joins TRBV28 and TRBJ1-2, with D possibly TRBD1 on 6 matching bases. CDR1 and CDR2 (germline): MDHEN, SYDVKM. Trimming took off 1 base at V and 5 bases at J, with 11 bases between the two ends. The CDR3 is made up of 14 amino acids. Here the CDR3 DNA reads TGTGCCAGCAGTTTATTGGGGGGCCGGTATGGCTACACCTTC. Translated: CASSLLGGRYGYTF.

This clonotype was counted many times. This chain uses TRBV6-5 with TRBJ1-3, with unresolved D. Germline V gene sequence: CDR1 MNHEY, CDR2 SVGAGI. The CDR3 contains 12 residues. The ends were cut back, 4 bases at V and 4 bases at J, with 5 bases in the middle. CDR3 region: CASSSVGNTIYF. DNA of the CDR3: TGTGCCAGCAGTTCGGTCGGAAACACCATATATTTT.

This clonotype was recorded many times. The chain joins TRBV15 to TRBJ1-1; D not resolved. Looked up from germline, CDR1 is LNHNV and CDR2 is YYDKDF (reference sequence). CDR3 length: 13 amino acids. With 5 bases removed from V and 0 bases from J, the gap between germline ends came to 7 bases. The CDR3 protein is CATSRELNTEAFF. Here the CDR3 DNA reads TGTGCCACCAGCCGGGAGTTGAACACTGAAGCTTTCTTT.

J is TRBJ2-1 and V is TRBV28; TRBD2 matches at 8 bases. The CDR3 has 16 amino acids. Trimming took 3 bases from V and 4 from J; bases not matched to a gene: 8. From germline, CDR1 is MDHEN and CDR2 SYDVKM. CDR3 in amino acids: CASSFSGKGDYNEQFF. CDR3 coding DNA: TGTGCCAGCAGTTTTAGCGGGAAGGGCGATTACAATGAGCAGTTCTTC.